The clone carrying this T cell receptor (beta chain) was recorded at least ten times. Its antigen is not identified. The sample belongs to a study of T-cell memory formation after mild COVID-19. About the study: There were largely donor-specific TCR clusters.

MiXCR, run by TCRdb on the 5' RACE reads, gives a single entry per CDR3 protein. The repertoire consists of over 400,000 distinct CDR3 sequences, with less than 25% occurring once and the leading ten covering about 12%. The study's findings and limits: The CD4+ clones that contracted clustered mainly within CM and EM, and the CD8+ clones concentrated in EMRA. Detection of some responders pre-infection suggested pre-existing cross-reactive memory T cells participated.

Germline CDR1 is GTSNPN and CDR2 is SVGIG (reference sequence). The CDR3 runs 15 residues. Trimming took 5 bases from V and 6 from J, leaving 21 bases between them. Sequencing was done on a sample of PBMCs or a T cell subset sorted from them (not recorded which). This chain links TRBV30 with TRBJ2-3, with unresolved D. The clonotype originates from an adult woman who had mild COVID-19 (a few samples of this study predate the infection). Cell type and time point are not known. CDR3 nucleotides: TGTGCCTGGCGCCCGAATAGGAGAAAGCGCGATACGCAGTATTTT. Residues: CAWRPNRRKRDTQYF.